The T cell receptor beta chain described here comes from a study of cytomegalovirus exposure and HLA in healthy donors. The PCR used 60 Vbeta and 13 Jbeta primers. Clones were read by immunoSEQ multiplex PCR, and TCRdb kept only the in-frame ones, dropping some. The data hold roughly 150,000 clones, with 60% to 80% observed a single time. CDR3 size: 14 residues. Germline V gene sequence: CDR1 KGHSH, CDR2 LQKENI. V was cut by 6 bases and J by 3 bases, with 13 bases left in between. This clonotype originated in a woman aged 35 to 49 in good health and CMV-seronegative. Sample: PBMCs. The V gene is TRBV18, the J gene TRBJ2-3, with D possibly TRBD2 on 6 matching bases. The DNA for the CDR3 is TGTGCCAGCTCGCCCCAGGGAGGAACAGATACGCAGTATTTT. Translating gives CASSPQGGTDTQYF.